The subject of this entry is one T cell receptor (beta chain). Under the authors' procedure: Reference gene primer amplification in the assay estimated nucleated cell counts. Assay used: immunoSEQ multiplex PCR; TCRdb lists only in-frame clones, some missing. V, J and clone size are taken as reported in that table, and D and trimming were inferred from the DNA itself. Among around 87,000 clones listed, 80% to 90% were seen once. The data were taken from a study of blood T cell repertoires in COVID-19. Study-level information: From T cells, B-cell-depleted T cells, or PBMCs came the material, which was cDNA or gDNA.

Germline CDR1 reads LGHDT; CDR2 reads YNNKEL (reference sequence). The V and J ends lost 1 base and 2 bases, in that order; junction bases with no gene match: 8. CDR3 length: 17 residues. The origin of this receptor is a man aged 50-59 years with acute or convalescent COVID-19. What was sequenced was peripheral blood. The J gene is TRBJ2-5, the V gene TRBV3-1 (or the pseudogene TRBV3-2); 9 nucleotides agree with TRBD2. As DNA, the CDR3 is TGTGCCAGCAGCCAAGGATTGAGCGGGGGGCAACAAGAGACCCAGTACTTC. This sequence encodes CASSQGLSGGQQETQYF.